These 9 T cell receptor beta chains were all obtained from the same sample, sequenced in a study of shared clonotypes between healthy human individuals (dated by TCRdb to 2018 to 2020). Preparation of the library involved the immunoSEQ multiplex PCR assay. This is the immuneACCESS table as TCRdb keeps it, with only in-frame sequences that have V and J called. A part of the clones is gone; compared with another copy, unresolved V genes explain less than half, and the rest is unexplained. The sample table lists some 500,000 clones, about 95% of them with a count of one. The ten largest clones capture 0.06% of the sample. Sequenced material: naive CD4+ T cells sorted from blood. The cell subset or site label of this sample denotes: CD45RA+ positively selected. Every receptor here comes from a woman in her twenties or thirties in good health.

This chain joins TRBV19 and TRBJ1-4; D ambiguous. In germline, CDR1 is LNHDA, CDR2 SQIVND (reference sequence). Trimming left V 3 bases short and J 4 bases short, with 9 bases between. The CDR3 covers 14 residues. CDR3: CASSITGFNEKLFF. As DNA, the CDR3 is TGTGCCAGTAGTATTACGGGTTTTAATGAAAAACTGTTTTTT.

CDR3 coding DNA: TGTGCCAGCAGTTTAACCGGAGGGGTGGGGAATGAGCAGTTCTTC. Amino acid sequence: CASSLTGGVGNEQFF. The J gene is TRBJ2-1, the V gene TRBV6-6; D perhaps matches TRBD2 (6 bases). The CDR3 covers 15 residues. Trimming removed 4 bases at V and 7 bases at J, with 17 bases between. CDR1 and CDR2 from the germline V gene are MNHNY and SVGAGI (reference sequence).

V usage is TRBV5-4 and J usage is TRBJ2-2, with TRBD1 matching 8 bases. The V gene's germline CDR1 is SGHNT and CDR2 YYREEE (reference sequence). This CDR3 contains 16 residues. The junction had 7 bases not matched to a gene; V was cut back by 3 bases and J by 3 bases. CDR3 sequence (DNA): TGTGCCAGCAGCTCTCAGGACAGGGCGGACACCGGGGAGCTGTTTTTT. As protein: CASSSQDRADTGELFF.

The CDR3 DNA reads TGTGCCAGCTCACCTATGGACAGGGGAGCTGAAGCTTTCTTT. Its translation: CASSPMDRGAEAFF. This sequence joins TRBV18 and TRBJ1-1; TRBD1 agrees at 9 bases. There are 14 residues in the CDR3. Unmatched junction bases numbered 5, after V lost 3 bases and J lost 6 bases. Looked up from germline, CDR1 is KGHSH and CDR2 is LQKENI.

This chain links TRBV2 with TRBJ2-7, with D possibly being TRBD1 (6 bases). This CDR3 contains 15 residues. Trimming removed 1 base from V and 0 bases from J, with 10 bases in between. Germline CDR1 SNHLY, CDR2 FYNNEI. The CDR3 nucleotides are TGTGCCAGCAGTGAAGACAGGGCCCCCTCCTACGAGCAGTACTTC. Translating it yields CASSEDRAPSYEQYF.

This clone was seen a single time. This sequence joins TRBV7-9 and TRBJ1-5; D gene ambiguous. Trimming stripped 5 bases from V and 2 bases from J, with 13 bases between. The CDR3 spans 15 residues. Germline V gene data show CDR1 as SEHNR and CDR2 as FQNEAQ (reference sequence). This chain's CDR3 is CASSLGHTGNQPQHF. As DNA, the CDR3 is TGTGCCAGCAGCCTAGGCCACACGGGCAATCAGCCCCAGCATTTT.

The chain links TRBV19 to TRBJ2-7; 7 nucleotides align to TRBD2. This CDR3 comprises 14 residues. J lost 0 bases, V lost 7 bases, and 6 bases had no gene match. Germline assignment: CDR1 LNHDA and CDR2 SQIVND (reference sequence). Written as DNA, the CDR3 is TGTGCCAGTATGGGCAGCGGGACCTCCTACGAGCAGTACTTC. This encodes CASMGSGTSYEQYF.

CDR3 in DNA: TGTGCCAGCAGCTTGAGGGACAGGGATGGCTACACCTTC. Its translation is CASSLRDRDGYTF. The rearrangement uses TRBV5-6 and TRBJ1-2, with 9 positions matching TRBD1. After removal of 1 base from V and 6 bases from J, the junction contained 1 base not matched to a gene. The germline gives CDR1 SGHDT, CDR2 YYEEEE. CDR3 size: 13 residues.

This chain joins TRBV5-8 and TRBJ2-5; TRBD2 agrees at 13 bases. The junction had 11 bases not matched to a gene; V was cut back by 3 bases and J by 12 bases. The CDR3 totals 15 residues. Germline CDR1 and CDR2: SGHTS and YDEGEE. CDR3 amino acids: CASSSGQLAGGPEYF. CDR3 DNA: TGTGCCAGCAGCTCGGGACAACTAGCGGGAGGGCCGGAGTACTTC.